Listed here are 18 T cell receptor beta chains from one sample, sequenced in a study of CD8 T cells in Susac syndrome. Reverse transcription of roughly 0.5 to 1 ug RNA used random hexamers. TCRdb processed the immunoSEQ multiplex PCR reads anew with MiXCR; each CDR3 protein has one entry. This table holds around 190,000 distinct CDR3 sequences, about 95% found once. The sequencing sample was made of CD4+ T cells from PBMCs. These receptors came from a human donor in good health.

This chain connects TRBV29-1 to TRBJ1-1; 7 nucleotides align to TRBD1. From germline, CDR1 is SQVTM and CDR2 ANQGSEA. The CDR3 runs 12 residues. V lost 6 bases, J lost 4 bases, and 5 bases stayed unmatched. CDR3 nucleotides: TGCAGCGTGCTACAGGGGATCACTGAAGCTTTCTTT. Protein sequence: CSVLQGITEAFF.

The V and J genes are TRBV25-1 and TRBJ1-2; 9 nucleotides match TRBD1. V trimming: 1 base; J trimming: 8 bases; junction bases outside the gene matches: 5. The CDR3 has 14 residues. The germline CDR1 and CDR2 sequences are MGHDK and SYGVNS. This CDR3 is CASSEWGTGSGYTF. The DNA for the CDR3 is TGTGCCAGCAGTGAATGGGGGACAGGGTCGGGCTACACCTTC.

The chain employs TRBV20-1 and TRBJ2-7; D remains ambiguous. Deletions cut 6 bases from V and 0 bases from J, with 12 bases between. The CDR3 has 13 residues. The V gene's germline CDR1 is DFQATT and CDR2 SNEGSKA (reference sequence). CDR3 protein: CSASRRYSYEQYF. DNA of the CDR3: TGCAGTGCGAGTAGGCGGTACTCCTACGAGCAGTACTTC.

The CDR3 spells CAWRQGPDTQYF. CDR3 bases: TGTGCCTGGAGACAGGGGCCAGATACGCAGTATTTT. This rearrangement joins TRBV30 to TRBJ2-3; 7 bases are shared with TRBD1. Germline V CDR1 and CDR2: GTSNPN, SVGIG (reference sequence). The CDR3 runs 12 residues. With 3 bases clipped from V and 4 bases from J, the junction kept 1 base outside the gene matches.

The chain couples TRBV7-2 to TRBJ2-3; D is unclear. CDR1 SGHTA and CDR2 FQGNSA come from the germline V gene. The CDR3 spans 13 residues. Trimming left V 1 base short and J 4 bases short, with 6 bases between. The CDR3 region is CASSLVVSDTQYF. The CDR3 bases are TGTGCCAGCAGCTTAGTCGTCTCAGATACGCAGTATTTT.

The chain links TRBV20-1 to TRBJ2-3; D is undetermined. The V end lost 2 bases, the J end lost 0 bases, and 6 bases lay between the germline ends. This CDR3 has 13 amino acids. Germline CDR1 reads DFQATT; CDR2 reads SNEGSKA (reference sequence). CDR3 DNA sequence: TGCAGTGCTAGATACGGGAGCACAGATACGCAGTATTTT. It specifies CSARYGSTDTQYF.

The V and J genes are TRBV29-1 and TRBJ2-1; TRBD2 matches at 9 bases. The V segment lost 3 bases and the J segment 12 bases; nucleotides outside the gene matches: 9. Germline values: CDR1 SQVTM, CDR2 ANQGSEA. The CDR3 contains 13 residues. CDR3 in DNA: TGCAGCGTTGACCGACTAGCGGAAGGGGGGCAGTTCTTC. Translated: CSVDRLAEGGQFF.

The chain joins TRBV6-2 or TRBV6-3 to TRBJ1-1; D is possibly TRBD1 (5 bases). CDR3 length: 13 amino acids. V lost 3 bases, J lost 5 bases, and 10 bases lay in between. The V gene's germline CDR1 is MNHEY and CDR2 SVGEGT. The CDR3 sequence is CASSYSTATEAFF. As DNA, the CDR3 is TGTGCCAGCAGTTATTCGACAGCAACTGAAGCTTTCTTT.

The chain recombines TRBV27 with TRBJ2-7; D gene unclear. Trimming removed 10 bases at V and 6 bases at J, with 16 bases between. This CDR3 has 12 amino acids. Germline V lookup: CDR1 MNHEY, CDR2 SMNVEV (reference sequence). The CDR3 protein is CATTNARREQYF. CDR3 DNA sequence: TGTGCCACCACTAACGCCCGTCGCGAGCAGTACTTC.

The rearrangement links TRBV19 to TRBJ2-7; D is undetermined. CDR1 is LNHDA and CDR2 is SQIVND in the germline V gene (reference sequence). The germline V and J ends were trimmed by 4 bases and 1 base, with 5 bases remaining between them. There are 12 residues in the CDR3. As DNA, the CDR3 is TGTGCCAGTAGTAGAAATTCCTACGAGCAGTACTTC. It encodes CASSRNSYEQYF.

This chain uses TRBV9 with TRBJ2-5; D may be TRBD1 (6 bases). Trimming took off 0 bases at V and 4 bases at J, with 13 bases between the two ends. The CDR3 consists of 15 residues. Germline V gene lookup returns CDR1 SGDLS and CDR2 YYNGEE. The CDR3 nucleotides read TGTGCCAGCAGCGTAGGAAAGGCAGGGGCAGAGACCCAGTACTTC. Amino acids: CASSVGKAGAETQYF.

This clonotype was detected only once. This chain uses TRBV20-1 with TRBJ1-2; D is undetermined. The CDR3 sequence is 12 residues long. V was trimmed by 6 bases and J by 3 bases, leaving 11 bases between them. Germline CDR1 and CDR2: DFQATT and SNEGSKA (reference sequence). The CDR3 sequence: CSASDGYYGYTF. CDR3 nucleotide sequence: TGCAGTGCGTCGGACGGGTACTATGGCTACACCTTC.

The chain joins TRBV30 to TRBJ1-5; maybe TRBD1 (6 bases). The CDR3 length is 13 residues. The germline V gene has CDR1 GTSNPN and CDR2 SVGIG (reference sequence). The V and J ends lost 3 bases and 3 bases respectively, with 9 bases between them. The CDR3 DNA is TGTGCCTGGAGAGGGGGTCTCAATCAGCCCCAGCATTTT. As protein: CAWRGGLNQPQHF.

The chain carries TRBV4-3 and TRBJ2-1; no clear D. Germline V gene lookup returns CDR1 LGHNA and CDR2 YSLEER. Trimming cost V 1 base and J 5 bases, with 9 bases left between them. This CDR3 is 14 amino acids long. The CDR3 nucleotides are TGCGCCAGCAGCCAAGGGGTTGCTAACAATGAGCAGTTCTTC. It specifies CASSQGVANNEQFF.

This clonotype was observed a single time. V is TRBV27 and J is TRBJ1-2, with D uncertain. In germline, CDR1 is MNHEY, CDR2 SMNVEV (reference sequence). CDR3 length: 12 residues. Trimming stripped 4 bases from V and 7 bases from J, with 10 bases between. CDR3 protein: CASSSGRRGYTF. In DNA form, the CDR3 reads TGTGCCAGCAGTTCTGGGCGTCGTGGCTACACCTTC.

This sequence joins TRBV4-3 and TRBJ2-4; D not certain. V lost 1 base and J 6 bases, leaving 7 bases between the germline ends. Germline V CDR1 and CDR2: LGHNA, YSLEER. This CDR3 comprises 13 residues. In DNA form, the CDR3 reads TGCGCCAGCAGCCAAGCCTGGGGAAACATTCAGTACTTC. The encoded protein is CASSQAWGNIQYF.

V and J are TRBV20-1 and TRBJ2-3; 12 bases are shared with TRBD2. The CDR3 sequence is 15 residues long. Germline CDR1 DFQATT, CDR2 SNEGSKA (reference sequence). The V segment lost 4 bases and the J segment 4 bases; nucleotides outside the gene matches: 6. The CDR3 loop is CSATGLAGTADTQYF. In DNA form, the CDR3 reads TGCAGTGCTACCGGACTAGCGGGGACGGCAGATACGCAGTATTTT.

This clonotype has just one count. The chain is built from TRBV9 and TRBJ1-2; TRBD1 matches 8 bases. Trimming at V came to 8 bases and at J to 6 bases, leaving 9 bases not matched to a gene. CDR3 length: 13 amino acids. The germline CDR1 and CDR2 sequences are SGDLS and YYNGEE. CDR3 bases: TGTGCCAGTAGAAGGACAGGGTGGGATGGCTACACCTTC. As protein: CASRRTGWDGYTF.